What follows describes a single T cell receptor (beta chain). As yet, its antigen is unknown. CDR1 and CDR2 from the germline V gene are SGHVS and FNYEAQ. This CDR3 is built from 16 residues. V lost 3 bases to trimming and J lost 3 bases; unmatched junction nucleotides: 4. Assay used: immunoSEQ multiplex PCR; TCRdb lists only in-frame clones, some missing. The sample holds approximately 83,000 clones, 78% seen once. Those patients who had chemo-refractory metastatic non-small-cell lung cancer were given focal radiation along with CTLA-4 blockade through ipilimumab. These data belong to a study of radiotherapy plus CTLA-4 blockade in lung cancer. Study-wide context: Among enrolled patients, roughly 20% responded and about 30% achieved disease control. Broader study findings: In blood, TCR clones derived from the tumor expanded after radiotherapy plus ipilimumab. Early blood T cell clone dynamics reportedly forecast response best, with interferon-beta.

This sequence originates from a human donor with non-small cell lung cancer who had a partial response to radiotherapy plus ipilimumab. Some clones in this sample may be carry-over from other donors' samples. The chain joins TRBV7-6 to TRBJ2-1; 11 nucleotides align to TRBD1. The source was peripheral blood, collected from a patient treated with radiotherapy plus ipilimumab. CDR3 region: CASSFGTGGNYNEQFF. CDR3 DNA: TGTGCCAGCAGCTTCGGGACAGGGGGTAACTACAATGAGCAGTTCTTC.